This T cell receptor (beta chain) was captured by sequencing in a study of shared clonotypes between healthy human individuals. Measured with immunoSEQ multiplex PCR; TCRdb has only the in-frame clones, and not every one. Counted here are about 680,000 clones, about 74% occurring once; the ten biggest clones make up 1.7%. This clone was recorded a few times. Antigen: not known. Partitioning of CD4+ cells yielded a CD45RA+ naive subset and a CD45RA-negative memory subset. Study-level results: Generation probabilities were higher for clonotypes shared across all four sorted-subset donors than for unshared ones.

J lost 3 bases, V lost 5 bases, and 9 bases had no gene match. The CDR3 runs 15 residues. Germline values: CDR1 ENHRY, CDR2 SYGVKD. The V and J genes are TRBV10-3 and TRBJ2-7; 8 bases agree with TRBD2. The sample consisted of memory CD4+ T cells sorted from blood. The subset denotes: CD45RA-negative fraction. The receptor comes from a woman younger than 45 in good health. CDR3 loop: CAISPLAENGYEQYF. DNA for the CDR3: TGTGCCATCAGTCCACTAGCGGAAAATGGCTACGAGCAGTACTTC.